This T cell receptor (beta chain) was obtained from a study of T cell responses to AZD1222 COVID-19 vaccine. Study-wide results and caveats: Among those given AZD1222, only five or six were seropositive at baseline. White British donors predominated, females outnumbered males, and clonal diversity was possibly underestimated.

Germline V lookup: CDR1 LNHDA, CDR2 SQIVND (reference sequence). The V and J ends lost 3 bases and 4 bases respectively, with 13 bases between them. The CDR3 has 15 amino acids. The protocol was immunoSEQ multiplex PCR, while the TCRdb copy is restricted to in-frame clones and leaves out a portion. The table lists around 88,000 clones, 88% of them singletons. A word on this clone: Its cognate antigen is unknown.

The receptor comes from an adult in good health. Sequencing was performed on peripheral blood, taken on day 0 of MenACWY control vaccination. The rearrangement joins TRBV19 to TRBJ1-5, with D possibly TRBD1 on 6 matching bases. The CDR3 sequence is CASSIRDTLNQPQHF. DNA of the CDR3: TGTGCCAGTAGTATTCGGGACACCCTGAATCAGCCCCAGCATTTT.